Listed here are 10 T cell receptor beta chains from one sample, sequenced in a study of long-term antiretroviral therapy in people with HIV. At the survey level, the v3.0 immunoSEQ assay was run. TCRdb keeps only in-frame clones here, not all; method: immunoSEQ multiplex PCR. The profile shows roughly 23,000 clones, 84% of them singletons. Sequenced material: unsorted PBMCs, taken 1.9 years after starting antiretroviral therapy. These receptors originate from a woman aged 45 to 65 with HIV.

V is TRBV4-3 and J is TRBJ2-1; 10 nucleotides line up with TRBD2. J was trimmed by 6 bases and V by 0 bases; bases with no gene match: 2. This CDR3 has 15 amino acids. In germline, CDR1 is LGHNA, CDR2 YSLEER. This CDR3 reads CASSQESGGANEQFF. CDR3 nucleotides: TGCGCCAGCAGCCAAGAAAGCGGGGGGGCCAATGAGCAGTTCTTC.

The rearrangement uses TRBV9 and TRBJ2-3, with 14 bases aligning to TRBD2. This CDR3 region has 18 residues. V lost 5 bases to trimming and J lost 3 bases; unmatched junction nucleotides: 11. Per germline, CDR1 SGDLS and CDR2 YYNGEE. This CDR3 is CASSFTPGTSGGTDTQYF. CDR3 in DNA: TGTGCCAGCAGTTTCACACCCGGGACTAGCGGGGGTACAGATACGCAGTATTTT.

J is TRBJ1-2 and V is TRBV5-1; D remains unclear. V was cut by 5 bases and J by 7 bases, with 9 bases left in between. The CDR3 consists of 11 residues. Per the germline V gene, CDR1 is SGHRS and CDR2 is YFSETQ. Written as DNA, the CDR3 is TGCGCCAGCAGGCAGGAGGGTGGCTACACCTTC. It is translated as CASRQEGGYTF.

The chain uses TRBV7-3 and TRBJ2-3; D gene unclear. V dropped 8 bases and J dropped 0 bases, with 9 bases sitting between them. CDR1 and CDR2 from the germline V gene are SGHTA and FQGTGA. The CDR3 loop spans 13 amino acids. The CDR3 region has the DNA TGTGCCAGCGGGGTGGCTAGCACAGATACGCAGTATTTT. Translated: CASGVASTDTQYF.

The V gene is TRBV19, the J gene TRBJ1-5; TRBD1 aligns across 9 bases. Germline V gene data show CDR1 as LNHDA and CDR2 as SQIVND (reference sequence). The length of the CDR3 is 16 residues. With 1 base clipped from V and 6 bases from J, the junction kept 7 bases outside the gene matches. CDR3 sequence reads: CASSIGGGQGSQPQHF. The CDR3 DNA sequence: TGTGCCAGTAGTATAGGTGGGGGACAGGGAAGTCAGCCCCAGCATTTT.

The chain carries TRBV11-2 and TRBJ1-1, with 8 bases lining up with TRBD1. The germline V gene encodes CDR1 SGHAT and CDR2 FQNNGV. V shed 6 bases, J shed 6 bases, and the junction held 6 bases outside the gene matches. CDR3 length: 13 residues. The CDR3, as DNA: TGTGCCAGCAGAAAAGCAGGGGGCCCTGAAGCTTTCTTT. Encoded protein: CASRKAGGPEAFF.

V is TRBV28 and J is TRBJ2-7, with 7 bases fitting TRBD2. Germline V lookup: CDR1 MDHEN, CDR2 SYDVKM. The V gene end was trimmed by 8 bases and the J gene end by 3 bases; junction bases not matched to a gene: 1. CDR3 size: 11 residues. The CDR3 region has the DNA TGTGCCAGCGGGGGGGTCTACGAGCAGTACTTC. Translating it yields CASGGVYEQYF.

This clone has a handful of counts. The chain uses TRBV19 and TRBJ1-5; D is unclear. Germline CDR1 and CDR2: LNHDA and SQIVND (reference sequence). Trimming removed 9 bases at V and 5 bases at J, with 8 bases between. The CDR3 sequence is 11 residues long. CDR3 loop: CASGPDQPQHF. In DNA form, the CDR3 reads TGTGCCAGCGGACCAGATCAGCCCCAGCATTTT.

This clone was found once. The chain links TRBV28 to TRBJ2-5, with TRBD1 identical over 9 bases. This CDR3 has 17 amino acids. The junction had 13 bases not matched to a gene; V was cut back by 2 bases and J by 6 bases. CDR1 is MDHEN, CDR2 SYDVKM, per germline. The CDR3 coding sequence is TGTGCCAGCAGTTTAGAGGACAGGGGCCCACTTATGAAGACCCAGTACTTC. Its translation is CASSLEDRGPLMKTQYF.

The V call is TRBV30, the J call TRBJ1-2; TRBD1 might be the D (6 bases). V was pared by 2 bases and J by 4 bases, with 14 bases between. Germline V lookup: CDR1 GTSNPN, CDR2 SVGIG (reference sequence). This CDR3 is built from 14 residues. In DNA form, the CDR3 reads TGTGCCTGGAGTTCTAGGACAGCCATCTATGGCTACACCTTC. Translation gives CAWSSRTAIYGYTF.